This T cell receptor beta chain stems from a study of cytomegalovirus exposure and HLA in healthy donors. 13 Jbeta primers and 60 Vbeta primers were used for the PCR. Assay: immunoSEQ multiplex PCR; the TCRdb copy retains only in-frame clones and omits some. Here the sample spans about 140,000 clones, approximately 82% being singletons. Losses at the gene ends were 5 bases for V and 7 bases for J; bases not matched to a gene: 7. Germline CDR1 is SEHNR and CDR2 is FQNEAQ (reference sequence). CDR3 length: 14 amino acids. The chain couples TRBV7-9 to TRBJ2-1; 8 bases align to TRBD2. Sequencing used PBMCs. The sequence derives from a man aged 25 to 40 in good health and CMV-seropositive. The CDR3 sequence: CASSPGGSLNEQFF. CDR3 nucleotides: TGTGCCAGCAGCCCGGGGGGGTCGTTGAATGAGCAGTTCTTC.